Sequencing of this T cell receptor (beta chain) was carried out in a study of shared clonotypes between healthy human individuals. V was pared by 5 bases and J by 5 bases, with 16 bases between. This CDR3 is 14 amino acids long. The germline CDR1 and CDR2 sequences are MNHNY and SVGAGI (reference sequence). Clones were read by immunoSEQ multiplex PCR, and TCRdb kept only the in-frame ones, dropping some. The sample includes about 690,000 clones, less than 95% of them seen just once. Sequenced sample: memory CD8+ T cells from PBMCs. The subset: CD45RO+ cells pooled with CCR7-negative TemRA cells. This sequence joins TRBV6-6 and TRBJ2-7; TRBD2 might be the D (6 bases). The clonotype originates from a young man in good health. Some clones in this sample may be carry-over from other donors' samples. CDR3 nucleotide sequence: TGTGCCAGCAGTGGGGGGAGAGGGATGAACGAGCAGTACTTC. Protein product: CASSGGRGMNEQYF.